The clone carrying this T cell receptor (beta chain) showed up just a few times. What it recognizes is unknown. The record originates from a study of T cell repertoires in cytomegalovirus infection. TCRdb reprocessed the reads via MiXCR and lists one record per CDR3 protein. The table has about 83,000 distinct CDR3 sequences, around half seen once. Germline CDR1 reads MNHNS; CDR2 reads SASEGT. The V end was cut by 1 base, the J end by 6 bases, with 13 bases between. This CDR3 is built from 15 residues. Sample: CD8+ T cells from cultured PBMCs, taken from culture after CMV antigen stimulation. The rearrangement links TRBV6-1 to TRBJ2-1; D remains ambiguous. The TCR originated in a human donor in good health (CMV status not recorded). Some clones in this sample may be carry-over from other donors' samples. The CDR3 reads CASSEGPGTGNEQFF. The CDR3 DNA is TGTGCCAGCAGTGAAGGTCCGGGTACGGGCAATGAGCAGTTCTTC.